A single sample is the source of the 17 T cell receptor beta chains below, sequenced in a study of cytomegalovirus exposure and HLA in healthy donors (dated by TCRdb to about 2017). The method was the immunoSEQ multiplex PCR assay. The multiplex PCR relied on a mix of 60 forward primers for TCR Vbeta segments and 13 reverse primers for TCR Jbeta segments. TCRdb obtained this table from immuneACCESS and retained in-frame rearrangements with V and J assigned. These tables miss some clones; where compared with another copy, unresolved V genes account for less than half of the shortfall, and the remainder is unexplained. For this sample the table gives 100,000 to 150,000 clones, of which over 60% were detected only once. The ten largest clonotypes hold around 3.6% of the sample. Material: PBMCs. The receptors here all came from a man aged 25-45 years in good health and CMV-seronegative.

The rearrangement joins TRBV29-1 to TRBJ1-2; D is undetermined. Germline V CDR1 and CDR2: SQVTM, ANQGSEA. V lost 0 bases and J lost 7, with 6 bases in between. This CDR3 comprises 11 residues. The DNA for the CDR3 is TGCAGCGTTGAAGATCCTAGTGGCTACACCTTC. Translated, it gives CSVEDPSGYTF.

This clone has more than one count but fewer than ten. This chain joins TRBV4-2 and TRBJ1-2, with D possibly being TRBD1 (6 bases). V dropped 1 base and J dropped 6 bases, with 12 bases sitting between them. The CDR3 is made up of 14 amino acids. Germline loops: CDR1 LGHNA, CDR2 YNFKEQ. The CDR3 is CASSQVGGGHGYTF. CDR3 nucleotide sequence: TGTGCCAGCAGCCAAGTTGGGGGGGGCCATGGCTACACCTTC.

The CDR3 DNA reads TGTGCCAGCAGTGAACAAGACGGGGGAAATCGTCAGCCCCAGCATTTT. Protein product: CASSEQDGGNRQPQHF. The gene calls are TRBV2 and TRBJ1-5; TRBD1 is a possible D gene (5 bases). V gave up 2 bases and J gave up 6 bases, with 17 bases separating them. This CDR3 has 16 amino acids. From germline, CDR1 is SNHLY and CDR2 FYNNEI.

This sequence joins TRBV28 and TRBJ1-1; D remains ambiguous. Germline values: CDR1 MDHEN, CDR2 SYDVKM. The V gene lost 5 bases and the J gene lost 7 bases, with 8 bases spanning the gap. This CDR3 region has 11 residues. In DNA form, the CDR3 reads TGTGCCAGCAGTCTTCTAAATGAAGCTTTCTTT. This sequence encodes CASSLLNEAFF.

The count of this clone is one. The V and J genes are TRBV7-2 and TRBJ1-2; 8 nucleotides align to TRBD1. Looked up from germline, CDR1 is SGHTA and CDR2 is FQGNSA. After removal of 0 bases from V and 6 bases from J, the junction contained 15 bases not matched to a gene. The CDR3 spans 18 residues. This CDR3 reads CASSLAGDHRGGKNGYTF. CDR3 sequence (DNA): TGTGCCAGCAGCTTAGCGGGGGACCACAGGGGGGGCAAGAATGGCTACACCTTC.

J is TRBJ2-1 and V is TRBV7-8; D is undetermined. The CDR3 runs 16 residues. Trimming removed 2 bases from V and 4 bases from J, with 15 bases in between. Germline CDR1 is SGHVS and CDR2 is FQNEAQ. CDR3 in DNA: TGTGCCAGCAGCTTAACTCCTAGAAATCCATACAATGAGCAGTTCTTC. As protein: CASSLTPRNPYNEQFF. The entire variable domain, with the rest obtained from reference TRBV7-8 and TRBJ2-1, is as follows: GAGVSQSPRYKVAKRGQDVALRCDPISGHVSLFWYQQALGQGPEFLTYFQNEAQLDKSGLPSDRFFAERPEGSVSTLKIQRTQQEDSAVYLCASSLTPRNPYNEQFFGPGTRLTVL.

The gene calls are TRBV27 and TRBJ1-1; D call uncertain. CDR3 length: 15 residues. V lost 6 bases and J 6 bases, leaving 20 bases between the germline ends. Germline V gene data show CDR1 as MNHEY and CDR2 as SMNVEV (reference sequence). CDR3 region: CASRPISPGSAEAFF. The CDR3 nucleotides read TGTGCCAGCAGACCTATCAGTCCGGGGAGCGCTGAAGCTTTCTTT.

The chain has TRBV30 and TRBJ1-2; D may be TRBD1 (6 bases). The CDR3 extends over 17 amino acids. CDR1 and CDR2 (germline): GTSNPN, SVGIG (reference sequence). Trimming left V 1 base short and J 2 bases short, with 20 bases between. CDR3: CAWSEDLDSWKNYGYTF. In DNA form, the CDR3 reads TGTGCCTGGAGTGAGGATCTGGACAGTTGGAAAAACTATGGCTACACCTTC.

The V gene is TRBV18, the J gene TRBJ1-1; TRBD1 matches 10 bases. After removal of 4 bases from V and 3 bases from J, the junction contained 11 bases not matched to a gene. The CDR3 totals 17 residues. Germline V gene data show CDR1 as KGHSH and CDR2 as LQKENI. In DNA, the CDR3 is TGTGCCAGCTCACTTAGACAGGGGGCCCCGGAGCACACTGAAGCTTTCTTT. Residues: CASSLRQGAPEHTEAFF.

V is TRBV30 and J is TRBJ1-5, with D hard to call. The CDR3 sequence is 13 residues long. V shed 0 bases and J shed 7 bases, with 10 bases lying between them. In germline, CDR1 is GTSNPN, CDR2 SVGIG (reference sequence). This chain's CDR3 is CAWSVRGFQPQHF. CDR3 DNA: TGTGCCTGGAGTGTACGAGGGTTCCAGCCCCAGCATTTT.

This rearrangement joins TRBV7-2 to TRBJ2-4, with 11 bases aligning to TRBD2. The CDR3 is 13 amino acids. From germline, CDR1 is SGHTA and CDR2 FQGNSA. Germline trimming cut 4 bases from V and 13 bases from J; bases unmatched to any gene: 6. The CDR3 nucleotides are TGTGCCAGCAGCTCCATAGCGGGGGGGCCCCAGTACTTC. Translation: CASSSIAGGPQYF.

This clone appeared a single time. The gene calls are TRBV30 and TRBJ1-5; 11 bases match TRBD1. V was pared by 8 bases and J by 7 bases, with 10 bases of the junction left unmatched. Germline loops: CDR1 GTSNPN, CDR2 SVGIG (reference sequence). The CDR3 has 14 residues. CDR3 sequence reads: CAGSGQGARQPQHF. CDR3 DNA: TGTGCCGGGTCCGGACAGGGGGCGAGACAGCCCCAGCATTTT.

The J gene is TRBJ2-7, the V gene TRBV5-6; possible D gene TRBD2, 6 bases. The CDR3 has 16 amino acids. V was clipped by 1 base and J by 4 bases, with 18 bases between them. Germline V CDR1 and CDR2: SGHDT, YYEEEE. The CDR3 sequence is CASSLMSRGVEYEQYF. DNA of the CDR3: TGTGCCAGCAGCTTGATGTCGCGGGGCGTGGAATACGAGCAGTACTTC.

V gene TRBV29-1 combines with J gene TRBJ2-7; 7 bases agree with TRBD2. The V segment lost 7 bases and the J segment 3 bases; nucleotides outside the gene matches: 3. Germline values: CDR1 SQVTM, CDR2 ANQGSEA. CDR3 length equals 11 residues. For the CDR3, the DNA is TGCAGCGGGGGGAGGGGCTACGAGCAGTACTTC. It yields the protein CSGGRGYEQYF.

This rearrangement joins TRBV10-3 to TRBJ1-3; 7 bases agree with TRBD1. The CDR3 length is 13 residues. V lost 6 bases, J lost 2 bases, and 1 base stayed unmatched. The germline CDR1 and CDR2 sequences are ENHRY and SYGVKD. The CDR3, as DNA: TGTGCCATCAGCGGGACAGCTGGAAACACCATATATTTT. Translating it yields CAISGTAGNTIYF.

The CDR3 region is CASSYRQGPYGYTF. The CDR3 bases are TGTGCCAGCAGTTACCGACAGGGGCCCTATGGCTACACCTTC. This chain joins TRBV6-7 and TRBJ1-2; 8 bases align to TRBD1. TRBV6-7 is an open reading frame whose function is uncertain. CDR3 size: 14 residues. After removal of 2 bases from V and 4 bases from J, the junction contained 3 bases not matched to a gene.

The chain uses TRBV9 and TRBJ2-5; D remains unclear. Germline V gene data show CDR1 as SGDLS and CDR2 as YYNGEE. The CDR3 contains 16 residues. With 1 base removed from V and 2 bases from J, the gap between germline ends came to 15 bases. For the CDR3, the DNA is TGTGCCAGCAGCGTATCGGGTCTCCCTGGGCAAGAGACCCAGTACTTC. Translation: CASSVSGLPGQETQYF.